The clone carrying this T cell receptor beta chain was detected many times. Its cognate antigen is unknown. V was clipped by 6 bases and J by 2 bases; unmatched bases: 4. CDR3 length: 15 residues. Germline lookup yields CDR1 LNHDA and CDR2 SQIVND (reference sequence). Conversion of TCR transcripts into cDNA relied on 5'RACE template switching, which added a universal primer site and UMIs. Via MiXCR, TCRdb re-called the 5' RACE reads, giving one row per CDR3 protein. The sample carries about 60,000 distinct CDR3 sequences, 7.1% recorded once. This specimen belongs to a study of T cells after yellow fever vaccination. Across the whole study: Researchers used SMART-Seq v4 Ultra Low Input to prepare fractions that had low cell numbers. Whole-study findings and limits: Peaking faster, on day 5 versus 15, the secondary response was nonetheless weaker. Booster samples showed a return of most primary-vaccination clones (about 97% CD4, 85% to 90% CD8).

Here the sequenced sample was CD8+ T cells sorted from PBMCs, taken on the day of the first yellow fever vaccination. The clonotype was recovered from a young man who received the YFV17D yellow fever vaccine. V and J are TRBV19 and TRBJ2-1; 10 positions match TRBD2. The CDR3 coding sequence is TGTGCCAGTAGCCGGACTAGCGGCACCTACAATGAGCAGTTCTTC. Translating it yields CASSRTSGTYNEQFF.